The clone carrying this TCR beta chain was counted a few times. Its antigen is unidentified. This sample is drawn from a study of blood T cells in healthy people across ages. Primed by a sample-barcoded 5' primer and a J-beta primer mix, a second PCR proceeded for about 7 to 11 cycles. TCRdb processed the 5' RACE reads anew with MiXCR; each CDR3 protein has one entry. The table shows some 1,800,000 distinct CDR3 sequences, with about 39% occurring only once. Study-wide points: It was found that TCR beta diversity correlated strongly with the percentage of naive T cells. The authors considered diversity estimates from one million T cells to be underestimates.

Germline V CDR1 and CDR2: MGHRA, YSYEKL. This CDR3 has 14 amino acids. The ends were cut back, 5 bases at V and 6 bases at J, with 16 bases in the middle. Sequencing was carried out using blood. V is TRBV4-1 and J is TRBJ1-2; TRBD1 is a possible D gene (6 bases). The source of this sequence is a human donor in good health. CDR3 in amino acids: CASSVGGAQNGYTF. The CDR3 nucleotides read TGCGCCAGCAGCGTAGGGGGGGCGCAAAATGGCTACACCTTC.